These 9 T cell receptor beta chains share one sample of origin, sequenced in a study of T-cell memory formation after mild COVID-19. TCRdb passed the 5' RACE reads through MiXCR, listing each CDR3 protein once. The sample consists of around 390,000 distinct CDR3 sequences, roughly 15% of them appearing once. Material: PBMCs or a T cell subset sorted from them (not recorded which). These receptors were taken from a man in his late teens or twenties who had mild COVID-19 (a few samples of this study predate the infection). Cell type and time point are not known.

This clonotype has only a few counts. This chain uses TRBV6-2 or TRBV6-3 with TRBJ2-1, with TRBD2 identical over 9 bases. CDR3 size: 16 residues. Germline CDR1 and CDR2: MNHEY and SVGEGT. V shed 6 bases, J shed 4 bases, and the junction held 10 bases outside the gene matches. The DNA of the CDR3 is TGTGCCAGCAGACCTCTACTAGCGGGCCAGTACAATGAGCAGTTCTTC. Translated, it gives CASRPLLAGQYNEQFF.

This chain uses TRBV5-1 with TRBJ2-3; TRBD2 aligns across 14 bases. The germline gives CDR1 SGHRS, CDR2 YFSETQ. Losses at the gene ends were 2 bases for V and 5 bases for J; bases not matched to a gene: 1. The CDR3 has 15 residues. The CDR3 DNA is TGCGCCAGCAGCTTCGGACTAGCGGGGGGAGATACGCAGTATTTT. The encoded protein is CASSFGLAGGDTQYF. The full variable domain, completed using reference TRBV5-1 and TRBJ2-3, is KAGVTQTPRYLIKTRGQQVTLSCSPISGHRSVSWYQQTPGQGLQFLFEYFSETQRNKGNFPGRFSGRQFSNSRSEMNVSTLELGDSALYLCASSFGLAGGDTQYFGPGTRLTVL.

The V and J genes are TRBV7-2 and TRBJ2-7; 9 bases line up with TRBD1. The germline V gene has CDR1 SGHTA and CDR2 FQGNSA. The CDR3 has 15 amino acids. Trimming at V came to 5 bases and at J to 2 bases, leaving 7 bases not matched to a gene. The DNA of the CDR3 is TGTGCCAGCAGCGTAGGGACAGGGAAGGCCTACGAGCAGTACTTC. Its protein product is CASSVGTGKAYEQYF.

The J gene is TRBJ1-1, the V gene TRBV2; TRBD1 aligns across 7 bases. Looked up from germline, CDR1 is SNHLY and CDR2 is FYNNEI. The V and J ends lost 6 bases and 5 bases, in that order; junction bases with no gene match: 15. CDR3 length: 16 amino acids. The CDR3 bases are TGTGCCAGCAGCCAAGGGGCCAGGGGGGCGGGAACTGAAGCTTTCTTT. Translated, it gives CASSQGARGAGTEAFF.

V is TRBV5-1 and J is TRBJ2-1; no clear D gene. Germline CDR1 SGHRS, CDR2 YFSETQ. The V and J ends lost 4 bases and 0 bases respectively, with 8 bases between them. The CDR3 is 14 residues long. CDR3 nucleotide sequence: TGCGCCAGCAGCCAGGCGTCCTCCTACAATGAGCAGTTCTTC. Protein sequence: CASSQASSYNEQFF. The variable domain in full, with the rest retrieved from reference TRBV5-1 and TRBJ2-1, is KAGVTQTPRYLIKTRGQQVTLSCSPISGHRSVSWYQQTPGQGLQFLFEYFSETQRNKGNFPGRFSGRQFSNSRSEMNVSTLELGDSALYLCASSQASSYNEQFFGPGTRLTVL.

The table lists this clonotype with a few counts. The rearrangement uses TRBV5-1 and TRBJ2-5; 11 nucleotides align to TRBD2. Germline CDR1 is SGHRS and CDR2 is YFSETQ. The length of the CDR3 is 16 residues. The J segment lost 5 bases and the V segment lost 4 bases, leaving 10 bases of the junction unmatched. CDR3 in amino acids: CASSPNLAGGHETQYF. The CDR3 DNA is TGCGCCAGCAGCCCGAACTTAGCGGGGGGGCACGAGACCCAGTACTTC.

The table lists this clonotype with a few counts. The CDR3 loop reads CSVDVADRGQYF. In DNA form, the CDR3 reads TGCAGCGTTGACGTGGCAGACCGGGGTCAGTACTTC. The chain joins TRBV29-1 to TRBJ2-4, with a weak D call TRBD2 (5 bases). The CDR3 totals 12 residues. Germline CDR1 reads SQVTM; CDR2 reads ANQGSEA. V was cut by 3 bases and J by 12 bases, with 15 bases left in between. Full variable domain (missing parts from reference TRBV29-1 and TRBJ2-4): SAVISQKPSRDICQRGTSLTIQCQVDSQVTMMFWYRQQPGQSLTLIATANQGSEATYESGFVIDKFPISRPNLTFSTLTVSNMSPEDSSIYLCSVDVADRGQYFGAGTRLSVL.

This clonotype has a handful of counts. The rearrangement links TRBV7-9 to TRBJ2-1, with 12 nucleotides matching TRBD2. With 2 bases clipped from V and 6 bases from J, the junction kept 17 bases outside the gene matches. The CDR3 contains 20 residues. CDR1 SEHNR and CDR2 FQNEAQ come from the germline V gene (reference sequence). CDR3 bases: TGTGCCAGCAGCTTACCTCCCGGGACTAGCGGGTCCCTTCGGCTCAATGAGCAGTTCTTC. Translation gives CASSLPPGTSGSLRLNEQFF. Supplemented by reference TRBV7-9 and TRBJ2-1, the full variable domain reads DTGVSQNPRHKITKRGQNVTFRCDPISEHNRLYWYRQTLGQGPEFLTYFQNEAQLEKSRLLSDRFSAERPKGSFSTLEIQRTEQGDSAMYLCASSLPPGTSGSLRLNEQFFGPGTRLTVL.

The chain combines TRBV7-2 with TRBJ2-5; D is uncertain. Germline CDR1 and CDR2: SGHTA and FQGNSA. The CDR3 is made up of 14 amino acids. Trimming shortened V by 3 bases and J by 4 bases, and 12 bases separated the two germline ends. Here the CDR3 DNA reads TGTGCCAGCAGCTTCGTAGAGTGGGGAGAGACCCAGTACTTC. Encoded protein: CASSFVEWGETQYF.